This TCR beta chain was sequenced for a study of cytomegalovirus exposure and HLA in healthy donors. Study-wide points: Per a prior analysis, the majority of TCR beta V segments were productive roughly 90% or roughly 30% of the time.

In the case of this clone: Its specificity is unknown.

Both 60 Vbeta primers and 13 Jbeta primers went into the PCR. Data came from immunoSEQ multiplex PCR; TCRdb stores just in-frame clones and leaves some out. The table shows about 130,000 clones, with approximately 72% occurring only once. Germline assignment: CDR1 MNHNY and CDR2 SVGAGI (reference sequence). V was pared by 6 bases and J by 4 bases, with 4 bases of the junction left unmatched. The CDR3 consists of 13 residues. V and J are TRBV6-6 and TRBJ1-2; 8 bases agree with TRBD1. The origin of this receptor is a human donor in good health. Sequencing used PBMCs. The chain's CDR3 is CASRVGQGYGYTF. The CDR3 nucleotides read TGTGCCAGCAGAGTTGGACAGGGCTATGGCTACACCTTC.